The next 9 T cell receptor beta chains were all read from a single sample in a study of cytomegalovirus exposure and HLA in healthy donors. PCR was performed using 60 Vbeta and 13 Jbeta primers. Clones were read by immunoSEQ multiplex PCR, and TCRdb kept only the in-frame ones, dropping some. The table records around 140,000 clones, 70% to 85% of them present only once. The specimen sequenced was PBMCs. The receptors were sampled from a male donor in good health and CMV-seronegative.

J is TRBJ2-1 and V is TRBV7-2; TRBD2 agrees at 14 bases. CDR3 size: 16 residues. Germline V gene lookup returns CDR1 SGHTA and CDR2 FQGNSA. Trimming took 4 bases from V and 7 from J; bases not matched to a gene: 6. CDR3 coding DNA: TGTGCCAGCAGCTCGCAGACTAGCGGGAGGGGAAATGAGCAGTTCTTC. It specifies CASSSQTSGRGNEQFF. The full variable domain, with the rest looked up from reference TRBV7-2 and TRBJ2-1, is GAGVSQSPSNKVTEKGKDVELRCDPISGHTALYWYRQSLGQGLEFLIYFQGNSAPDKSGLPSDRFSAERTGGSVSTLTIQRTQQEDSAVYLCASSSQTSGRGNEQFFGPGTRLTVL.

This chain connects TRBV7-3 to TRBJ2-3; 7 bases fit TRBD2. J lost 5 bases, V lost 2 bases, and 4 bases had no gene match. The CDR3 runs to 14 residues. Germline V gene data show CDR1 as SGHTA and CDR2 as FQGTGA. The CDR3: CASSLWGGKDTQYF. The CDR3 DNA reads TGTGCCAGCAGCTTATGGGGGGGTAAAGATACGCAGTATTTT.

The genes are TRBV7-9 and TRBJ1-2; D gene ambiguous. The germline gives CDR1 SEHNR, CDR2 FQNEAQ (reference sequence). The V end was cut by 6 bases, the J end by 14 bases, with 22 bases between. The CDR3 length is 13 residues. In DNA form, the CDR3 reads TGTGCCAGCAGTTCCACTCCCGAAGGCAGCGCAACCTTC. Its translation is CASSSTPEGSATF.

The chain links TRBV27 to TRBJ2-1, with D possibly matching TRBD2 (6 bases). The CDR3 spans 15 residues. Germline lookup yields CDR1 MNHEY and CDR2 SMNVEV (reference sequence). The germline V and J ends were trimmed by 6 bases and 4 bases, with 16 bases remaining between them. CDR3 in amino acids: CASRGLLEYYNEQFF. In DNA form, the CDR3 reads TGTGCCAGCAGGGGACTCCTTGAATATTACAATGAGCAGTTCTTC.

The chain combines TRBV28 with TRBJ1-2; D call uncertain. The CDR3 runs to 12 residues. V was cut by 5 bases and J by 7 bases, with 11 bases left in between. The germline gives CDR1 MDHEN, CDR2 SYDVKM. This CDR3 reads CASSPLLSGYTF. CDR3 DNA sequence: TGTGCCAGCAGTCCCCTTCTATCTGGCTACACCTTC.

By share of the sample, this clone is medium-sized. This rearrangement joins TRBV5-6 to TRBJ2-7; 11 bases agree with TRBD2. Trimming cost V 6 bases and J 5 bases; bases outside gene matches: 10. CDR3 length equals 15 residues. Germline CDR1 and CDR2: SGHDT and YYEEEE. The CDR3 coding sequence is TGTGCCAGCATTCCTTTTAGCGGGAGGGTTGACGAGCAGTACTTC. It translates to CASIPFSGRVDEQYF.

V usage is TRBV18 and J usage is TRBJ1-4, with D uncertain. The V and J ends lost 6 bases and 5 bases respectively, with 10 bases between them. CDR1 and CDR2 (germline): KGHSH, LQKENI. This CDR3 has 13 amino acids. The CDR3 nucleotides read TGTGCCAGCTCGCTCCACCGGAATGAAAAACTGTTTTTT. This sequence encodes CASSLHRNEKLFF. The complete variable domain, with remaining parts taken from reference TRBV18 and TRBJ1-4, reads NAGVMQNPRHLVRRRGQEARLRCSPMKGHSHVYWYRQLPEEGLKFMVYLQKENIIDESGMPKERFSAEFPKEGPSILRIQQVVRGDSAAYFCASSLHRNEKLFFGSGTQLSVL.

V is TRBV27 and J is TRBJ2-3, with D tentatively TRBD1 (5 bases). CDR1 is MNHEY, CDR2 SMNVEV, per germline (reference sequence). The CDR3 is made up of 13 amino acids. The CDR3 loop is CAKGRAWDDTQYF. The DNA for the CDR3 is TGTGCAAAGGGGCGAGCGTGGGATGATACGCAGTATTTT.

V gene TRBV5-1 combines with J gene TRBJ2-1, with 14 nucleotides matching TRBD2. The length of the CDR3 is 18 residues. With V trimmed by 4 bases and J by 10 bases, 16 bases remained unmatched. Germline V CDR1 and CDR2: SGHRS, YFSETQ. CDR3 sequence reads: CASSVEGAGLAGVGEQFF. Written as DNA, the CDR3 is TGCGCCAGCAGCGTAGAAGGCGCGGGACTAGCGGGAGTTGGCGAGCAGTTCTTC.